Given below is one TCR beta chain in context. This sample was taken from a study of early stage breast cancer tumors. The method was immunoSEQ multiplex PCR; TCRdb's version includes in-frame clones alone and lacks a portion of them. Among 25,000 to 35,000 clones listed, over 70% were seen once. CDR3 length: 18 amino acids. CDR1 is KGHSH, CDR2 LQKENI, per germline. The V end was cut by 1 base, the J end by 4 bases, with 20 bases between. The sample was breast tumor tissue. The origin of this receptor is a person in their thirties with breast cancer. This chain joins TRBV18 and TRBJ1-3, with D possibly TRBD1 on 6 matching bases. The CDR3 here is CASSPRTLGGAWGNTIYF. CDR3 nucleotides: TGTGCCAGCTCACCACGGACTTTGGGGGGCGCGTGGGGAAACACCATATATTTT.